Listed below are T cell receptor beta chains from one sample, sequenced in a study of Ad26.COV2.S vaccination and SARS-CoV-2 variants. The method was immunoSEQ multiplex PCR; TCRdb's version includes in-frame clones alone and lacks a portion of them. In the table there are about 440,000 clones, approximately 90% of which are singletons. The sequences come from peripheral blood, collected in a trial of Ad26.COV2.S vaccine versus placebo. Receptor source: a person aged 18-60 years who received the Ad26.COV2.S COVID-19 vaccine or a placebo. CDR3s leave out the opening cysteine and the closing phenylalanine or tryptophan. Where a row states a size, it is once, few, many or the class of an expanded clone; other rows omit it.

clone_size: NA; v_call: TRBV4-2; cdr3_aa: ASSQVGRSAGDTQY
clone_size: NA; v_call: TRBV27; cdr3_aa: ASSFSGANEQF
clone_size: NA; v_call: TRBV30; cdr3_aa: AWSVLPGGTRPSEQY
clone_size: few; v_call: TRBV7-3; cdr3_aa: ASSQGHTNTEAF
clone_size: NA; v_call: TRBV19; cdr3_aa: ASSIHSSRDTQY
clone_size: NA; v_call: TRBV11-2; cdr3_aa: ASSPRDRSQSEQY
clone_size: NA; v_call: TRBV6-6; cdr3_aa: ASSYSGSSEQY
clone_size: NA; v_call: TRBV28; cdr3_aa: ASSSGGIGATSYNEQF
clone_size: NA; v_call: TRBV7-3; cdr3_aa: ASSRGGEAREQF
clone_size: once; v_call: TRBV28; cdr3_aa: ASKLDTEAF
clone_size: NA; v_call: TRBV7-3; cdr3_aa: ASSLTPSPDTQY
clone_size: NA; v_call: TRBV27; cdr3_aa: ASSRERSSSYNEQF
clone_size: NA; v_call: TRBV7-2; cdr3_aa: ASSLSYTEAF
clone_size: NA; v_call: TRBV29-1; cdr3_aa: SVGSYTGELF
clone_size: NA; v_call: TRBV12-3/TRBV12-4; cdr3_aa: ASSLAESGRQY
clone_size: NA; v_call: TRBV19; cdr3_aa: ASSINLRLGSEQF
clone_size: NA; v_call: TRBV5-8; cdr3_aa: ASSLITYGYT
clone_size: NA; v_call: TRBV25-1; cdr3_aa: ASRDRDYGYT
clone_size: many; v_call: TRBV2; cdr3_aa: ASSEGEVAPGELF